This T cell receptor beta chain stems from a study of cytomegalovirus exposure and HLA in healthy donors. General observations from the study: From TCR beta sequences, most subjects' HLA-A and HLA-B alleles were reportedly predicted accurately. Researchers counted approximately 160 TCR beta chains as cytomegalovirus-associated. Analysis performed later showed TCR beta chains linked to HLA being more clonally expanded than equally common others.

This PCR relied on a set of 60 Vbeta primers and 13 Jbeta primers. Methods used by the authors: Counted up in a later analysis, unique TCR beta chains came to 65 million to 80 million, with around 9.9 million shared. Sequencing was performed with immunoSEQ multiplex PCR; in TCRdb, only in-frame clones are kept and a portion is missing. V, J and clone size are taken as reported in that table, and D and trimming were inferred from the DNA itself. Of over 150,000 clones listed, roughly 85% are singletons. Germline CDR1 reads SGHNT; CDR2 reads YYREEE (reference sequence). The CDR3 contains 15 residues. Trimming cost V 1 base and J 5 bases, with 12 bases left between them. In regard to this clone: Its target is unknown.

The source material was PBMCs. This receptor was obtained from a man aged 40-50 years in good health and CMV-seronegative. The rearrangement joins TRBV5-4 to TRBJ2-2, with TRBD1 as a possible D gene (7 bases). The CDR3 DNA is TGTGCCAGCAGCTTGTGGCAGGGGGGTACCGGGGAGCTGTTTTTT. Translating gives CASSLWQGGTGELFF.